A selection of T cell receptor beta chains follows, all from one sample in a study of shared clonotypes between healthy human individuals. The protocol was immunoSEQ multiplex PCR, while the TCRdb copy is restricted to in-frame clones and leaves out a portion. The sample holds over a million clones, approximately 98% seen once. The sequenced material came from naive CD4+ T cells sorted from blood. These receptors came from a man aged 30 to 39 in good health. The CDR3 runs from the conserved cysteine through the conserved F or W. The D gene is left open where the match is weak. Clone size is stated in some rows and not others, as once, few, many or a class when expanded.

j_call	v_call	clone_size	d_call	cdr3_aa
TRBJ2-1	TRBV14	.	.	CASSPLGTPRREQFF
TRBJ2-7	TRBV7-2	.	.	CASSLVPGLNYEQYF
TRBJ2-7	TRBV28	.	.	CASSLRNPYEQYF
TRBJ2-5	TRBV6-6	.	.	CASSYAPETQYF
TRBJ1-1	TRBV7-9	.	.	CASSWQGGLYTEAFF
TRBJ2-1	TRBV5-6	.	.	CASSQRVANNEQFF
TRBJ2-1	TRBV28	.	.	CASSLSLPNEQFF
TRBJ2-7	TRBV29-1	.	TRBD2	CSALAGGYEQYF
TRBJ2-5	TRBV27	.	.	CASSLRTKAATQYF
TRBJ2-1	TRBV9	.	TRBD2	CASSGTSGVTGEQFF
TRBJ2-1	TRBV9	once	TRBD2	CASSPRDTGGPWEEQFF
TRBJ1-2	TRBV4-3	once	.	CASSQGPNIYYGYTF
TRBJ2-7	TRBV5-1	.	.	CASSLDRSLSGQYF
TRBJ1-5	TRBV10-3	.	.	CAISDPSFNQPQHF
TRBJ2-5	TRBV27	.	TRBD2	CASSLWTSGSFETQYF
TRBJ1-5	TRBV5-5	.	TRBD1	CASSQTGNQPQHF
TRBJ2-1	TRBV6-5	.	.	CATKTSREQFF
TRBJ2-5	TRBV7-3	.	TRBD1	CASSRTGGFQETQYF
TRBJ1-1	TRBV5-1	.	.	CASCPSGGGRNTEAFF
TRBJ2-1	TRBV6-6	.	.	CASSSNRNIYIDEQFF
TRBJ2-1	TRBV2	.	TRBD2	CASRAGGTYNEQFF
TRBJ1-3	TRBV7-9	.	TRBD1	CASSSQGATGNTIYF
TRBJ2-7	TRBV7-2	.	TRBD1	CASSLDGQGNSYEQYF
TRBJ2-7	TRBV7-2	.	.	CASSLGREQYF
TRBJ2-2	TRBV2	.	.	CASRIGGATGELFF
TRBJ2-1	TRBV27	.	TRBD1	CASIQGVGYNEQFF
TRBJ2-1	TRBV5-1	once	TRBD2	CASSPGLAGRNEQFF
TRBJ2-5	TRBV25-1	.	TRBD2	CPPGERELQETQYF
TRBJ2-7	TRBV6-5	.	TRBD2	CASRGLAPTYEQYF
TRBJ2-7	TRBV7-8	.	.	CASSPAGSNYEQYF
TRBJ2-7	TRBV19	.	TRBD2	CASSQGGTSYEQYF
TRBJ2-2	TRBV2	.	.	CASSEFDMAGELFF
TRBJ2-1	TRBV28	.	TRBD2	CASSLWLAGVNEQFF
TRBJ1-2	TRBV19	.	TRBD1	CASSIKTQGATRYGYTF
TRBJ2-1	TRBV27	.	.	CASRPLRYDNEQFF
TRBJ2-7	TRBV19	once	.	CASSMGLPGPHEQYF
TRBJ2-3	TRBV7-6	.	.	CASSLLGASGTDTQYF
TRBJ1-2	TRBV28	.	TRBD1	CASTLVTGIYGYTF
TRBJ1-2	TRBV28	.	.	CASSFVGGRGTNYGYTF
TRBJ2-5	TRBV6-6	.	TRBD2	CASSPSSGSLGTQYF
TRBJ2-3	TRBV29-1	.	TRBD1	CSVDRGTGGFTDTQYF
TRBJ2-1	TRBV4-1	.	.	CASSQVSSPYNEQFF
TRBJ2-1	TRBV18	.	TRBD2	CASSPTVLAGGNEQFF
TRBJ1-2	TRBV28	.	.	CASSFRGAGYTF
TRBJ2-1	TRBV5-6	.	.	CASSLGLGSYNEQFF
TRBJ2-6	TRBV23-1	.	.	CASSDKQTQQSRANVLTF
TRBJ1-3	TRBV6-1	once	.	CASSEFSTVGNTIYF
TRBJ1-1	TRBV11-2	.	.	CASSPKVEAFF
TRBJ2-5	TRBV28	.	.	CASSFGSETQYF
TRBJ2-6	TRBV18	.	TRBD1	CASSLTTGRSGANVLTF
TRBJ1-3	TRBV28	once	TRBD1	CASSPVGQGSGNTIYF
TRBJ2-5	TRBV5-1	.	TRBD1	CASSSFRTGLEQETQYF
TRBJ1-5	TRBV30	.	.	CAWTLGSDLQPQHF
TRBJ2-5	TRBV29-1	.	.	CSVRRGQNQETQYF